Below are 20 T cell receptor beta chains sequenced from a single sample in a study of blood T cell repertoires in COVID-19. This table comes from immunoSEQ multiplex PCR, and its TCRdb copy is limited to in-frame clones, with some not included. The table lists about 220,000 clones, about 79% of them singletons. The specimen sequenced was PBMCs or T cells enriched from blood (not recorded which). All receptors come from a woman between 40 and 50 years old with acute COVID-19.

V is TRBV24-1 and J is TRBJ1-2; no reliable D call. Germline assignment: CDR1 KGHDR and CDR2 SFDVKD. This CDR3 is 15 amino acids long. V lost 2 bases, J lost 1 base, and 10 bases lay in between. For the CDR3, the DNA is TGTGCCACCAGTGATTCTGGGCGGGGTAACTATGGCTACACCTTC. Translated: CATSDSGRGNYGYTF.

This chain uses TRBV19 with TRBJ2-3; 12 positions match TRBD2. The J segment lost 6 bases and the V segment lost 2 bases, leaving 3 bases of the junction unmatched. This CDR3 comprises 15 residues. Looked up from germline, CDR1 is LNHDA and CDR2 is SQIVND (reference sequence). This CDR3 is CASSILAGGPDTQYF. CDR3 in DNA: TGTGCCAGTAGTATACTAGCGGGGGGGCCGGATACGCAGTATTTT.

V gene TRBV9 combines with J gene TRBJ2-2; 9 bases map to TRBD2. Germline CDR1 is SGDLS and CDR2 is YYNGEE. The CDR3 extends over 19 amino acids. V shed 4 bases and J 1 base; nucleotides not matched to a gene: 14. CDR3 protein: CASSQDGRLAGMNTGELFF. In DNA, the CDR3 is TGTGCCAGCAGCCAGGATGGGAGGCTAGCGGGGATGAACACCGGGGAGCTGTTTTTT.

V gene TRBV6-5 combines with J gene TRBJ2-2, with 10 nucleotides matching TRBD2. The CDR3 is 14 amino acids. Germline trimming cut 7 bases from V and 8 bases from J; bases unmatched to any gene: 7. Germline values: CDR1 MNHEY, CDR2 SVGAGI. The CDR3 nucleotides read TGTGCCAGCACTCCTAGCGGGGGTGGGGGGGAGCTGTTTTTT. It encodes CASTPSGGGGELFF.

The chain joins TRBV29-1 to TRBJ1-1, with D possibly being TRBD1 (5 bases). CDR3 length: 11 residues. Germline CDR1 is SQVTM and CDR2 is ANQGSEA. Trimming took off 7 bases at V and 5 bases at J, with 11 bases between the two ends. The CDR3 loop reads CSAKGATEAFF. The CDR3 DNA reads TGCAGCGCAAAAGGGGCGACTGAAGCTTTCTTT.

This CDR3 reads CASSSTAFYGYTF. Written as DNA, the CDR3 is TGTGCCAGCAGCTCGACAGCGTTCTATGGCTACACCTTC. The chain employs TRBV14 and TRBJ1-2; a possible D gene is TRBD1 (5 bases). Trimming took off 5 bases at V and 4 bases at J, with 11 bases between the two ends. Germline V gene sequence: CDR1 SGHDN, CDR2 FVKESK. CDR3 length: 13 amino acids.

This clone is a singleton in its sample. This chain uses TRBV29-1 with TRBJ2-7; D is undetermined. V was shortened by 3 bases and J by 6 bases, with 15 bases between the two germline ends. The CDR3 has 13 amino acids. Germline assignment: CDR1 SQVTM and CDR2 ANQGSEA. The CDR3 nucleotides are TGCAGCGTTGAGGAAGGAGCCTTTCGCGAGCAGTACTTC. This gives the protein CSVEEGAFREQYF.

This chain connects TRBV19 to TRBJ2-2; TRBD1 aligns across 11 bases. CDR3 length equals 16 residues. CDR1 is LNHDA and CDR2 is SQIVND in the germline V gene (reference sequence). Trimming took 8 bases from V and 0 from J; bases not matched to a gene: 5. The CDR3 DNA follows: TGTGCCAGTCAATTGGGACAGGGGGCGAACACCGGGGAGCTGTTTTTT. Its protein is CASQLGQGANTGELFF.

The CDR3 reads CASRAGGNSYGYTF. The CDR3 DNA reads TGTGCCAGCAGGGCCGGGGGTAACAGCTATGGCTACACCTTC. V usage is TRBV7-2 and J usage is TRBJ1-2, with a weak D call TRBD1 (5 bases). This CDR3 is built from 14 residues. V was clipped by 6 bases and J by 4 bases, with 15 bases between them. Germline V lookup: CDR1 SGHTA, CDR2 FQGNSA.

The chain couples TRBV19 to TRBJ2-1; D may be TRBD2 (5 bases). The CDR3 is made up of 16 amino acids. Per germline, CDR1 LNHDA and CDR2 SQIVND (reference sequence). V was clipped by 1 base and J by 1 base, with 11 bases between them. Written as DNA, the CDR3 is TGTGCCAGTAGTATAGGAACGCGCGGGTCCTACAATGAGCAGTTCTTC. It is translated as CASSIGTRGSYNEQFF. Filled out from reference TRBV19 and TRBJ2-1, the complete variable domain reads DGGITQSPKYLFRKEGQNVTLSCEQNLNHDAMYWYRQDPGQGLRLIYYSQIVNDFQKGDIAEGYSVSREKKESFPLTVTSAQKNPTAFYLCASSIGTRGSYNEQFFGPGTRLTVL.

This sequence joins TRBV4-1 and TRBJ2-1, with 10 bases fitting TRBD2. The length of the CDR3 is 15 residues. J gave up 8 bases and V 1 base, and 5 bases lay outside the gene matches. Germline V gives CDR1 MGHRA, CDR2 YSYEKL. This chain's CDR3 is CASSQVLAGAYEQFF. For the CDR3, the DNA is TGCGCCAGCAGCCAAGTCCTAGCGGGAGCATATGAGCAGTTCTTC.

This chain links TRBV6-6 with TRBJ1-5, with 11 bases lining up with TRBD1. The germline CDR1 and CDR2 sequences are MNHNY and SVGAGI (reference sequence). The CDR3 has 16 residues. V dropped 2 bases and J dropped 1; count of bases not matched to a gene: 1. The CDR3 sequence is CASSYGTGGSNQPQHF. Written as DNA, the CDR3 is TGTGCCAGCAGTTACGGGACAGGGGGGAGCAATCAGCCCCAGCATTTT.

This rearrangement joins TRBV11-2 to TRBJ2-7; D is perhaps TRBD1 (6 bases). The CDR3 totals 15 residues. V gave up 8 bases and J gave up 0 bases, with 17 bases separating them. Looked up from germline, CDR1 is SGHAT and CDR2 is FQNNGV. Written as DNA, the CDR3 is TGTGCCAGCGACGACGGGACACTAAGCTCCTACGAGCAGTACTTC. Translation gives CASDDGTLSSYEQYF.

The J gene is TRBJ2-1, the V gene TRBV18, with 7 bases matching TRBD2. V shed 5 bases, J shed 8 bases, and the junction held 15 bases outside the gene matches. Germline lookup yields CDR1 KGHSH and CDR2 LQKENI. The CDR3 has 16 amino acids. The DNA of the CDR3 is TGTGCCAGCTCATCGACTAGCCAATACCTAACCTATGAGCAGTTCTTC. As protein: CASSSTSQYLTYEQFF.

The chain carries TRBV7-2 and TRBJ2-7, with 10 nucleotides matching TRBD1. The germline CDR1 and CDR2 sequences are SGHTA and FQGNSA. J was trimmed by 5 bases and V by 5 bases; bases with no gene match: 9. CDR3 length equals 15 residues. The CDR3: CASSPWTGGENEQYF. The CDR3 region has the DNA TGTGCCAGCAGCCCCTGGACAGGGGGAGAGAACGAGCAGTACTTC.

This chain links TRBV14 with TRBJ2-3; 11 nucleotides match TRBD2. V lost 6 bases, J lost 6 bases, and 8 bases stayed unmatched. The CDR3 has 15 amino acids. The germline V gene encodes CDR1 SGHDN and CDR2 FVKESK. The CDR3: CASSYVAGGTDTQYF. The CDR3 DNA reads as TGTGCCAGCAGTTACGTAGCGGGGGGGACTGATACGCAGTATTTT.

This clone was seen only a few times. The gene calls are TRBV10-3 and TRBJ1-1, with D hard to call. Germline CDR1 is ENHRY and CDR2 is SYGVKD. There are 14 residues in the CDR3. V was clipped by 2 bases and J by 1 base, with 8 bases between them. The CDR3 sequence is CAISEELQNTEAFF. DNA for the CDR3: TGTGCCATCAGTGAGGAGCTGCAGAACACTGAAGCTTTCTTT.

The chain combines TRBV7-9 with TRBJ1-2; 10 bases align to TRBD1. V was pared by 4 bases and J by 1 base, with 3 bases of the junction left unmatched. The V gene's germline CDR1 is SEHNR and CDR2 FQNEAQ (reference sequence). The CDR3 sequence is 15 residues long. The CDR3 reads CASSSGTGDNYGYTF. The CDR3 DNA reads TGTGCCAGCAGCTCCGGGACAGGGGATAACTATGGCTACACCTTC.

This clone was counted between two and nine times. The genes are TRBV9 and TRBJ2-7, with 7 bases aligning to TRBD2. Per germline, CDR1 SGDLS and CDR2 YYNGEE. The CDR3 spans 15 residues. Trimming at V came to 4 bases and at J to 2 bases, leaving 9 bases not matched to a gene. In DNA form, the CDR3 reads TGTGCCAGCAGCCCCAGTAGCGGGTCCCCCTACGAGCAGTACTTC. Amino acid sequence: CASSPSSGSPYEQYF.

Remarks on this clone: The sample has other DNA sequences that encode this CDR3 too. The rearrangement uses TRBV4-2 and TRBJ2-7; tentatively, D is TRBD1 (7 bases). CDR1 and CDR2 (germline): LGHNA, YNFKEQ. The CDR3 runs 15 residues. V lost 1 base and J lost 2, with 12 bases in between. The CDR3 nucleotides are TGTGCCAGCAGCCAAGGACAGGGAGGTCCCTACGAGCAGTACTTC. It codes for CASSQGQGGPYEQYF.